The next 21 T cell receptor beta chains were all read from a single sample in a study of T cell responses to AZD1222 COVID-19 vaccine. TCRdb's copy holds only in-frame clones and misses some; the assay was immunoSEQ multiplex PCR. Of 100,000 to 120,000 clones listed, roughly 90% are singletons. The sample here was peripheral blood, taken on day 0 of AZD1222 vaccination. Every receptor here comes from an adult in good health.

The rearrangement uses TRBV7-2 and TRBJ2-2; 10 positions match TRBD1. CDR1 and CDR2 (germline): SGHTA, FQGNSA. The J segment lost 9 bases and the V segment lost 5 bases, leaving 9 bases of the junction unmatched. The CDR3 totals 15 residues. Here the CDR3 reads CASSASGQGKRELFF. For the CDR3, the DNA is TGTGCCAGCAGCGCATCGGGACAGGGGAAGCGGGAGCTGTTTTTT.

The chain is built from TRBV5-4 and TRBJ1-2, with D hard to call. V shed 0 bases and J shed 4 bases, with 10 bases lying between them. This CDR3 comprises 14 residues. Germline CDR1 SGHNT, CDR2 YYREEE (reference sequence). CDR3 region: CASSLDRAGYGYTF. The CDR3 DNA is TGTGCCAGCAGCTTGGATCGAGCGGGCTATGGCTACACCTTC.

This clone was observed a single time. V usage is TRBV10-3 and J usage is TRBJ2-2, with a possible D match to TRBD1 (6 bases). This CDR3 contains 16 residues. The V and J ends lost 5 bases and 0 bases respectively, with 13 bases between them. Germline CDR1 reads ENHRY; CDR2 reads SYGVKD. For the CDR3, the DNA is TGTGCCATCAGTACTGGACAGAACACGAACACCGGGGAGCTGTTTTTT. Its protein is CAISTGQNTNTGELFF.

V and J are TRBV18 and TRBJ1-1; D call uncertain. The CDR3 is 13 residues long. Trimming stripped 3 bases from V and 3 bases from J, with 8 bases between. Germline CDR1 and CDR2: KGHSH and LQKENI. CDR3 sequence: CASSPMSDTEAFF. Here the CDR3 DNA reads TGTGCCAGCTCACCGATGTCCGACACTGAAGCTTTCTTT. Based on the CDR3 plus reference TRBV18 and TRBJ1-1, the full variable domain is NAGVMQNPRHLVRRRGQEARLRCSPMKGHSHVYWYRQLPEEGLKFMVYLQKENIIDESGMPKERFSAEFPKEGPSILRIQQVVRGDSAAYFCASSPMSDTEAFFGQGTRLTVV.

This clone was detected only once. J is TRBJ1-6 and V is TRBV2, with D tentatively TRBD1 (5 bases). CDR1 SNHLY and CDR2 FYNNEI come from the germline V gene. This CDR3 comprises 16 residues. Trimming took 1 base from V and 7 from J, leaving 14 bases between them. CDR3 loop: CASSEVGGRGNSPLHF. In DNA, the CDR3 is TGTGCCAGCAGTGAAGTCGGTGGAAGGGGAAATTCACCCCTCCACTTT. The full variable domain, completed using reference TRBV2 and TRBJ1-6, is EPEVTQTPSHQVTQMGQEVILRCVPISNHLYFYWYRQILGQKVEFLVSFYNNEISEKSEIFDDQFSVERPDGSNFTLKIRSTKLEDSAMYFCASSEVGGRGNSPLHFGNGTRLTVT.

This chain joins TRBV6-5 and TRBJ2-7; 8 bases are shared with TRBD1. The CDR3 is 14 residues long. Germline CDR1 is MNHEY and CDR2 is SVGAGI. V was pared by 8 bases and J by 3 bases, with 9 bases of the junction left unmatched. The CDR3 DNA reads TGTGCCAGCGCAAAGCAGGGGGCGAGCTACGAGCAGTACTTC. This codes for CASAKQGASYEQYF.

The gene calls are TRBV7-2 and TRBJ2-1; 10 positions agree with TRBD1. CDR3 size: 15 residues. V lost 1 base to trimming and J lost 8 bases; unmatched junction nucleotides: 5. Germline-derived CDR1 and CDR2 are SGHTA and FQGNSA. CDR3 coding DNA: TGTGCCAGCAGCTTAGTGGGACAGGGGAACCATGAGCAGTTCTTC. Translation gives CASSLVGQGNHEQFF.

The rearrangement links TRBV28 to TRBJ1-6; D may be TRBD1 (5 bases). Per germline, CDR1 MDHEN and CDR2 SYDVKM. Between the trimmed V and J ends, which lost 3 bases and 9 bases, there was a span of 18 bases. CDR3 length: 16 residues. The CDR3 region has the DNA TGTGCCAGCAGTTTCCTCCTTGAGGGGCTCACTTCACCCCTCCACTTT. It is translated as CASSFLLEGLTSPLHF.

The J gene is TRBJ1-1, the V gene TRBV3-1 (or the pseudogene TRBV3-2); D remains unclear. Trimming took off 1 base at V and 2 bases at J, with 5 bases between the two ends. This CDR3 is 13 amino acids long. Germline lookup yields CDR1 LGHDT and CDR2 YNNKEL (reference sequence). Here the CDR3 DNA reads TGTGCCAGCAGCCAAGGACACAACACTGAAGCTTTCTTT. Protein sequence: CASSQGHNTEAFF.

The V gene is TRBV5-1, the J gene TRBJ1-2; D gene unclear. This CDR3 has 15 amino acids. Trimming cost V 2 bases and J 5 bases, with 16 bases left between them. CDR1 is SGHRS and CDR2 is YFSETQ in the germline V gene. The CDR3 protein is CASSFNSRSGYGYTF. CDR3 nucleotide sequence: TGCGCCAGCAGCTTTAACTCCAGGAGCGGGTATGGCTACACCTTC. Variable domain in full (rest from reference TRBV5-1 and TRBJ1-2): KAGVTQTPRYLIKTRGQQVTLSCSPISGHRSVSWYQQTPGQGLQFLFEYFSETQRNKGNFPGRFSGRQFSNSRSEMNVSTLELGDSALYLCASSFNSRSGYGYTFGSGTRLTVV.

This clone showed up just once. The chain couples TRBV13 to TRBJ2-7; 8 nucleotides match TRBD1. In germline, CDR1 is PRHDT, CDR2 FYEKMQ (reference sequence). The junction had 6 bases not matched to a gene; V was cut back by 5 bases and J by 3 bases. The length of the CDR3 is 14 residues. The CDR3 coding sequence is TGTGCCAGCAGCACGGACAGGGAAAACTACGAGCAGTACTTC. Protein product: CASSTDRENYEQYF.

CDR3 nucleotide sequence: TGTGCCAGCAGCCCCGGCCGGGGAGGAAACACCGGGGAGCTGTTTTTT. Its protein is CASSPGRGGNTGELFF. The V and J genes are TRBV11-2 and TRBJ2-2, with D maybe TRBD2 (6 bases). CDR3 size: 16 residues. Germline V lookup: CDR1 SGHAT, CDR2 FQNNGV. Trimming stripped 5 bases from V and 2 bases from J, with 15 bases between.

This rearrangement joins TRBV23-1 to TRBJ1-3; unclear D gene. TRBV23-1 is marked as an open reading frame, function uncertain. The CDR3 has 10 amino acids. V lost 2 bases and J lost 9, with 2 bases in between. The CDR3 sequence: CASSQPTIYF. In DNA, the CDR3 is TGCGCCAGCAGTCAACCCACCATATATTTT.

V is TRBV4-1 and J is TRBJ2-6, with a weak D call TRBD1 (7 bases). This CDR3 is built from 19 residues. With 0 bases removed from V and 0 bases from J, the gap between germline ends came to 15 bases. Per the germline V gene, CDR1 is MGHRA and CDR2 is YSYEKL. Written as DNA, the CDR3 is TGCGCCAGCAGCCAAGAGCGGGGACAGACCCTCTCTGGGGCCAACGTCCTGACTTTC. Residues: CASSQERGQTLSGANVLTF.

The V call is TRBV27, the J call TRBJ1-5; perhaps TRBD1 as D (6 bases). CDR1 MNHEY and CDR2 SMNVEV come from the germline V gene (reference sequence). Trimming took 4 bases from V and 4 from J, leaving 14 bases between them. The CDR3 spans 15 residues. The CDR3 protein is CASSSIPQGNQPQHF. In DNA, the CDR3 is TGTGCCAGCAGTTCGATCCCACAGGGAAATCAGCCCCAGCATTTT.

This rearrangement joins TRBV7-3 to TRBJ2-1, with D maybe TRBD2 (6 bases). CDR3 length equals 15 residues. Germline V gene sequence: CDR1 SGHTA, CDR2 FQGTGA. Trimming cost V 5 bases and J 3 bases, with 14 bases left between them. CDR3 region: CASSERGLGYNEQFF. CDR3 coding DNA: TGTGCCAGCAGCGAACGGGGGTTAGGCTACAATGAGCAGTTCTTC.

CDR3 region: CASSRVGGGYEQYF. The DNA of the CDR3 is TGTGCCAGCAGCCGGGTGGGCGGGGGTTACGAGCAGTACTTC. This sequence joins TRBV7-9 and TRBJ2-7; 7 bases are a match to TRBD2. The junction had 8 bases not matched to a gene; V was cut back by 5 bases and J by 4 bases. This CDR3 comprises 14 residues. CDR1 and CDR2 from the germline V gene are SEHNR and FQNEAQ (reference sequence).

This clone showed up just once. V is TRBV19 and J is TRBJ1-1, with D perhaps matching TRBD1 (6 bases). Germline V gene sequence: CDR1 LNHDA, CDR2 SQIVND (reference sequence). V lost 6 bases and J lost 8, with 16 bases in between. The CDR3 runs 13 residues. This chain's CDR3 is CASSRGGTMEAFF. As DNA, the CDR3 is TGTGCCAGTAGCCGAGGCGGGACAATGGAAGCTTTCTTT.

The chain uses TRBV2 and TRBJ1-2, with a weak D call TRBD1 (5 bases). Germline V gives CDR1 SNHLY, CDR2 FYNNEI. The CDR3 sequence is 13 residues long. V lost 6 bases, J lost 8 bases, and 16 bases lay in between. The CDR3 sequence is CASRSGHQGGYTF. CDR3 sequence (DNA): TGTGCCAGCAGAAGCGGACACCAGGGAGGCTACACCTTC.

The chain has TRBV7-7 and TRBJ2-1, with D possibly matching TRBD2 (6 bases). CDR3 size: 13 residues. Between the trimmed V and J ends, which lost 4 bases and 4 bases, there was a span of 8 bases. Germline V gene data show CDR1 as SSHAT and CDR2 as FNYEAQ (reference sequence). CDR3 amino acids: CASSSGVYNEQFF. CDR3 bases: TGTGCCAGCAGCTCGGGGGTTTACAATGAGCAGTTCTTC.

The chain uses TRBV25-1 and TRBJ1-1; D is undetermined. The CDR3 runs to 11 residues. V lost 4 bases to trimming and J lost 11 bases, with 11 bases between them. The germline gives CDR1 MGHDK, CDR2 SYGVNS. CDR3 in amino acids: CASSGGVHAFF. CDR3 DNA: TGTGCCAGCAGTGGGGGAGTGCACGCTTTCTTT.